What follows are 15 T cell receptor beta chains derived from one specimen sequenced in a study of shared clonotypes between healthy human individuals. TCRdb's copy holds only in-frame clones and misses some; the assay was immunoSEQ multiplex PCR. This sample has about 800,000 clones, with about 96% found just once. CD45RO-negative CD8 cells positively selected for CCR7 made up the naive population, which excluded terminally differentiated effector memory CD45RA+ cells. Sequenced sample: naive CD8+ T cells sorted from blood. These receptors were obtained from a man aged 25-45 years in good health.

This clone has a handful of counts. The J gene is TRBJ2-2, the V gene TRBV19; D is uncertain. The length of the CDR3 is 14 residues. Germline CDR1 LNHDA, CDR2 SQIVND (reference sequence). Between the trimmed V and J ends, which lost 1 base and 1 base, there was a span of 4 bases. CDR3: CASSIGENTGELFF. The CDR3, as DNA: TGTGCCAGTAGTATAGGTGAGAACACCGGGGAGCTGTTTTTT.

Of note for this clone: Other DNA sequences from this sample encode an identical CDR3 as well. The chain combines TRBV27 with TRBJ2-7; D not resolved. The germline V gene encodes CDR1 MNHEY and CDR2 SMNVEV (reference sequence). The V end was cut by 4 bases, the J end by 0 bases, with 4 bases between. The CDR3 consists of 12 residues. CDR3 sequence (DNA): TGTGCCAGCAGTTCGGGCTCCTACGAGCAGTACTTC. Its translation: CASSSGSYEQYF.

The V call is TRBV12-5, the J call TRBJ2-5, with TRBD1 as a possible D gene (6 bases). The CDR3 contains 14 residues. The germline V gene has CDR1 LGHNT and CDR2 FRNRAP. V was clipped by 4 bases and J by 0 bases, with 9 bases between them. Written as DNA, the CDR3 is TGTGCTAGTGGTTCCGGGACAAACCAAGAGACCCAGTACTTC. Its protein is CASGSGTNQETQYF.

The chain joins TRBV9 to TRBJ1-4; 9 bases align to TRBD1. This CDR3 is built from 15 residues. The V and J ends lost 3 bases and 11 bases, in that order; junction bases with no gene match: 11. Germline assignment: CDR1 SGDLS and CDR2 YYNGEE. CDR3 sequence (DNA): TGTGCCAGCAGCGACCCGGGACAGGGATCGGGGAAACTGTTTTTT. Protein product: CASSDPGQGSGKLFF.

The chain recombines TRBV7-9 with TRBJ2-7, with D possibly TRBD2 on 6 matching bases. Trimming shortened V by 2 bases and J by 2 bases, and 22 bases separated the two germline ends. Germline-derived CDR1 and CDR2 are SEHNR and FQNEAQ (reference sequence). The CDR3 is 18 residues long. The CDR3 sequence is CASSLRSDGSGGAYEQYF. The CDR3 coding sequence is TGTGCCAGCAGCTTAAGGTCTGACGGGAGCGGCGGCGCCTACGAGCAGTACTTC.

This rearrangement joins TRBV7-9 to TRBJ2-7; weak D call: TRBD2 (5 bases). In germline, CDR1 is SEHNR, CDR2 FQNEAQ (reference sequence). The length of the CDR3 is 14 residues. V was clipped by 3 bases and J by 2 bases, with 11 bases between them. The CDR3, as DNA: TGTGCCAGCAGCTTGGAGGAGAGGCCCTACGAGCAGTACTTC. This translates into CASSLEERPYEQYF.

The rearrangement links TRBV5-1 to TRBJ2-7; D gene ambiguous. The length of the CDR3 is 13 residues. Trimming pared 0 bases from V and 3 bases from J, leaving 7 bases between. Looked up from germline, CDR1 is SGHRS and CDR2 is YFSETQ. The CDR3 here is CASSLGWNYEQYF. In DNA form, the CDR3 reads TGCGCCAGCAGCTTGGGTTGGAACTACGAGCAGTACTTC.

The CDR3 region is CASSPRDRYTF. DNA for the CDR3: TGTGCCAGCAGCCCGCGGGACAGATACACCTTC. The rearrangement joins TRBV7-2 to TRBJ1-2, with 7 nucleotides matching TRBD1. The CDR3 spans 11 residues. V was clipped by 5 bases and J by 11 bases; unmatched bases: 5. The germline CDR1 and CDR2 sequences are SGHTA and FQGNSA.

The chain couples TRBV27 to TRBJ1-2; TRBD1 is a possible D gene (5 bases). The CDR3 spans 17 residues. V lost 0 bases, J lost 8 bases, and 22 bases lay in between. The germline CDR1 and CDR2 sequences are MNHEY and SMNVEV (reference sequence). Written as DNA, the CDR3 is TGTGCCAGCAGTTTATCCGTATATATGCAGGGAGGTCTGGGCTACACCTTC. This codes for CASSLSVYMQGGLGYTF.

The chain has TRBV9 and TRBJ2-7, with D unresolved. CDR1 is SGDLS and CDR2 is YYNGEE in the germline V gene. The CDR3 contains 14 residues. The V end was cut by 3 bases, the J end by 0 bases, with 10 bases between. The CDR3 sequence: CASSASANSYEQYF. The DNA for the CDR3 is TGTGCCAGCAGCGCCTCCGCTAACTCCTACGAGCAGTACTTC.

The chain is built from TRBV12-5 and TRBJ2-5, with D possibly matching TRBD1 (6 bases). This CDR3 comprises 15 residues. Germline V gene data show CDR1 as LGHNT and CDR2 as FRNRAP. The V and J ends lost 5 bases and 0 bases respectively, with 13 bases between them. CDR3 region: CASGPTGDYQETQYF. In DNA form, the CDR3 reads TGTGCTAGTGGTCCGACAGGCGACTACCAAGAGACCCAGTACTTC. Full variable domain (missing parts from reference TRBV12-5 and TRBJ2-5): DARVTQTPRHKVTEMGQEVTMRCQPILGHNTVFWYRQTMMQGLELLAYFRNRAPLDDSGMPKDRFSAEMPDATLATLKIQPSEPRDSAVYFCASGPTGDYQETQYFGPGTRLLVL.

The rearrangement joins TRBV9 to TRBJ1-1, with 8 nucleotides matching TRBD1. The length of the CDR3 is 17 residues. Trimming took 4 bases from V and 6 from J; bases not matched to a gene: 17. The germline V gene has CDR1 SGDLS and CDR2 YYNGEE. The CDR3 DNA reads TGTGCCAGCAGCCCCAGGGCAGGGGGCATCTATTCGGCTGAAGCTTTCTTT. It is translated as CASSPRAGGIYSAEAFF.

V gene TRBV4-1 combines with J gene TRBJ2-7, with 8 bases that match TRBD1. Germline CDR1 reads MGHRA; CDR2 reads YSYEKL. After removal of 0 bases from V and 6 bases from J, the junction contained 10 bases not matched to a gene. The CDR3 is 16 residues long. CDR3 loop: CASSQDLDRVWSEQYF. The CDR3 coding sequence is TGCGCCAGCAGCCAAGATCTGGACAGGGTATGGTCCGAGCAGTACTTC.

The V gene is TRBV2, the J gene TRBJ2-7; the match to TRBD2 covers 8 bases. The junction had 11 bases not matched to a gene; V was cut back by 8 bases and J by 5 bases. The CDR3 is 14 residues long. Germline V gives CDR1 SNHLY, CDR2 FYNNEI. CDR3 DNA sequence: TGTGCCAGCTTCGACGCGGGAGGCGGGAACGAGCAGTACTTC. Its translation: CASFDAGGGNEQYF. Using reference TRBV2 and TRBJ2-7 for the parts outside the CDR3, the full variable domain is EPEVTQTPSHQVTQMGQEVILRCVPISNHLYFYWYRQILGQKVEFLVSFYNNEISEKSEIFDDQFSVERPDGSNFTLKIRSTKLEDSAMYFCASFDAGGGNEQYFGPGTRLTVT.

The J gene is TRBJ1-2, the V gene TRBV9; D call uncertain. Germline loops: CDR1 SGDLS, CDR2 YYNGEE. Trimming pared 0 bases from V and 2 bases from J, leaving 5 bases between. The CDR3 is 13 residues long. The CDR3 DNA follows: TGTGCCAGCAGCGTAGGGAAAAACTATGGCTACACCTTC. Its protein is CASSVGKNYGYTF.